The 8 T cell receptor beta chains reported below all come from one sample, sequenced in a study of cytomegalovirus exposure and HLA in healthy donors. Researchers ran the PCR with 60 Vbeta and 13 Jbeta primers. Some clones are missing from TCRdb's copy, which holds only in-frame ones; the method was immunoSEQ multiplex PCR. Of 99,000 or so clones in the sample, 75% to 90% were seen once. Material for sequencing was PBMCs. The receptors derive from a man aged 25-45 years in good health and CMV-seropositive.

The genes are TRBV5-1 and TRBJ1-4; 9 bases match TRBD1. There are 15 residues in the CDR3. Germline CDR1 and CDR2: SGHRS and YFSETQ. V lost 4 bases, J lost 4 bases, and 5 bases stayed unmatched. The CDR3 coding sequence is TGCGCCAGCAGCGCCCAGGGACAGGGTAATGAAAAACTGTTTTTT. It encodes CASSAQGQGNEKLFF.

This clone showed up just once. The rearrangement links TRBV7-3 to TRBJ2-7; TRBD2 aligns across 8 bases. This CDR3 has 15 amino acids. Germline-derived CDR1 and CDR2 are SGHTA and FQGTGA. V was pared by 1 base and J by 2 bases, with 4 bases of the junction left unmatched. The CDR3 sequence: CASSLNGGGTYEQYF. The CDR3 DNA reads as TGTGCCAGCAGCTTAAACGGGGGGGGGACCTACGAGCAGTACTTC.

The V gene is TRBV9, the J gene TRBJ1-6, with 7 bases identical to TRBD1. V lost 3 bases to trimming and J lost 10 bases; unmatched junction nucleotides: 10. Per the germline V gene, CDR1 is SGDLS and CDR2 is YYNGEE. There are 15 residues in the CDR3. CDR3 region: CASSAVGTDSSPLHF. CDR3 DNA sequence: TGTGCCAGCAGCGCCGTAGGGACAGACTCCTCACCCCTCCACTTT.

The gene calls are TRBV7-8 and TRBJ1-1, with D possibly matching TRBD1 (6 bases). The CDR3 totals 13 residues. CDR1 and CDR2 (germline): SGHVS, FQNEAQ. The V end was cut by 1 base, the J end by 7 bases, with 10 bases between. CDR3 coding DNA: TGTGCCAGCAGCTTAGGCCAGGACAGTGAAGCTTTCTTT. This translates into CASSLGQDSEAFF.

J is TRBJ1-6 and V is TRBV5-1; D remains ambiguous. CDR1 and CDR2 from the germline V gene are SGHRS and YFSETQ. CDR3 length equals 12 residues. The V gene lost 3 bases and the J gene lost 13 bases, with 11 bases spanning the gap. CDR3 DNA sequence: TGCGCCAGCAGCTCCCCCGGAGGGCCCCTCCACTTT. Its translation is CASSSPGGPLHF.

This chain links TRBV6-5 with TRBJ1-2; 9 nucleotides align to TRBD1. Germline assignment: CDR1 MNHEY and CDR2 SVGAGI. This CDR3 is built from 15 residues. The trim removed 4 bases at V and 5 bases at J, leaving 8 bases unmatched. CDR3 nucleotides: TGTGCCAGCAGTTGGGGACAGGGCGAATCTTATGGCTACACCTTC. Encoded protein: CASSWGQGESYGYTF.

J is TRBJ2-2 and V is TRBV14, with 9 bases that match TRBD1. CDR1 is SGHDN, CDR2 FVKESK, per germline. CDR3 length equals 15 residues. V was clipped by 6 bases and J by 6 bases; unmatched bases: 8. Here the CDR3 reads CASRPGQGNSGELFF. CDR3 bases: TGTGCCAGCAGACCCGGACAGGGGAATTCCGGGGAGCTGTTTTTT. Full variable domain (rest looked up from reference TRBV14 and TRBJ2-2): EAGVTQFPSHSVIEKGQTVTLRCDPISGHDNLYWYRRVMGKEIKFLLHFVKESKQDESGMPNNRFLAERTGGTYSTLKVQPAELEDSGVYFCASRPGQGNSGELFFGEGSRLTVL.

This sequence joins TRBV15 and TRBJ1-2, with D perhaps TRBD1 (5 bases). The length of the CDR3 is 15 residues. V lost 3 bases, J lost 8 bases, and 19 bases lay in between. Germline V gene sequence: CDR1 LNHNV, CDR2 YYDKDF (reference sequence). The CDR3: CATSSYSTGGLGYTF. CDR3 nucleotide sequence: TGTGCCACCAGCAGCTACTCCACGGGGGGTTTAGGCTACACCTTC.